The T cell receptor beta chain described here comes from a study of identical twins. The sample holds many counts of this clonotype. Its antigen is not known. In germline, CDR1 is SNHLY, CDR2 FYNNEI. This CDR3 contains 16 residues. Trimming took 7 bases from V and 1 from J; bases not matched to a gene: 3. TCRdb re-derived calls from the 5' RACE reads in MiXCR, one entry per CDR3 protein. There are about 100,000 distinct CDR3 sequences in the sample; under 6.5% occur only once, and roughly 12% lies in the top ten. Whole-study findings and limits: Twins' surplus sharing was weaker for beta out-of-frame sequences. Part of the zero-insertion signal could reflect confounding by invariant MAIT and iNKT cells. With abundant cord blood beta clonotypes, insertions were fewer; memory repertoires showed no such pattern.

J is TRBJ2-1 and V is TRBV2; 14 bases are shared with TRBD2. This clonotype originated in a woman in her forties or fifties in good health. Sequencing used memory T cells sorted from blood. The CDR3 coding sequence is TGTGCCAGCAAGGGACTAGCGGGAGTGTCCTACAATGAGCAGTTCTTC. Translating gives CASKGLAGVSYNEQFF.